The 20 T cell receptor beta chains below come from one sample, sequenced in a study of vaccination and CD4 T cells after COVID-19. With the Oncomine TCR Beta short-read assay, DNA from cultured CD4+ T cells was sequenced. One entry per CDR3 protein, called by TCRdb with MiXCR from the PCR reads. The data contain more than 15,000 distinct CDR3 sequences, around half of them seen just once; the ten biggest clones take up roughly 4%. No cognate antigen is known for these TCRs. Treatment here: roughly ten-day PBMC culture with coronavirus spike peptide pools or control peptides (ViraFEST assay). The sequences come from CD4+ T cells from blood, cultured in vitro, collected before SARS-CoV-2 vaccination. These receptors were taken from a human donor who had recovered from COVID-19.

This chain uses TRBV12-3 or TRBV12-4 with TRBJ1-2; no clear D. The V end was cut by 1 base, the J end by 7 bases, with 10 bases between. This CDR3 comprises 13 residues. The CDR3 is CASSLVGVGGYTF. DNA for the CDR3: TGTGCCAGCAGTTTAGTCGGGGTGGGTGGCTACACCTTC.

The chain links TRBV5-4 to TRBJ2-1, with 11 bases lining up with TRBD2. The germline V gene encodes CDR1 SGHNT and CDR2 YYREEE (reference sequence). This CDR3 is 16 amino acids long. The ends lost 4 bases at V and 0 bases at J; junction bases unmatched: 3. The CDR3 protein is CASSLGTSGSYNEQFF. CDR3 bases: TGTGCCAGCAGCCTGGGGACTAGCGGCTCCTACAATGAGCAGTTCTTC.

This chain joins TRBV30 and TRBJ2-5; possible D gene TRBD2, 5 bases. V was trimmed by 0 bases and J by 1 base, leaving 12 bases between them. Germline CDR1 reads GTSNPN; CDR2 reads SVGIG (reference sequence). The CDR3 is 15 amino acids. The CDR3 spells CAWSVKRGAQETQYF. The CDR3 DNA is TGTGCCTGGAGTGTGAAACGGGGAGCCCAAGAGACCCAGTACTTC.

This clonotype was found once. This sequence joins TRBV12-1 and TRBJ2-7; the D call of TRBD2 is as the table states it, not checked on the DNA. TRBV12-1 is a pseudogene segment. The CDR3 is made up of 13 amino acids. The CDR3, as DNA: TGTGCCAGCAGCCCTAGCCGCATATACGAGCAGTACTTC. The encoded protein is CASSPSRIYEQYF.

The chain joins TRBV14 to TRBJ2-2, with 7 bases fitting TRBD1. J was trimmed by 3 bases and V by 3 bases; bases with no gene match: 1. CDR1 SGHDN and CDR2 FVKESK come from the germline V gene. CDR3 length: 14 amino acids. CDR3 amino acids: CASSHTGDTGELFF. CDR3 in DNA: TGTGCCAGCAGCCACACAGGGGACACCGGGGAGCTGTTTTTT.

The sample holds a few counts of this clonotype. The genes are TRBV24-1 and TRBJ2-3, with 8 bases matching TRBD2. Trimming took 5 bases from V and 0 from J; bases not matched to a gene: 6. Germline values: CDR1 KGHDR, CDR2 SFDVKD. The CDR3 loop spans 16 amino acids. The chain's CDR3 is CATSVAGRLSTDTQYF. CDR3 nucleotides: TGTGCCACCAGTGTAGCGGGACGGCTTAGCACAGATACGCAGTATTTT.

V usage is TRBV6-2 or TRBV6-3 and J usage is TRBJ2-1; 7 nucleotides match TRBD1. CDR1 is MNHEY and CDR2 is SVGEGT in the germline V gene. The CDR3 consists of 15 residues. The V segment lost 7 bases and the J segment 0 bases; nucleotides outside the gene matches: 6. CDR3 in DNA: TGTGCCAGCAACCGGGACAGCCACTCCTACAATGAGCAGTTCTTC. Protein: CASNRDSHSYNEQFF.

The CDR3: CASSPTGSSRNTIYF. Here the CDR3 DNA reads TGTGCCAGCAGCCCTACCGGCAGCTCAAGAAACACCATATATTTT. The chain uses TRBV7-9 and TRBJ1-3; no reliable D call. CDR1 and CDR2 (germline): SEHNR, FQNEAQ (reference sequence). CDR3 length: 15 residues. V lost 5 bases, J lost 5 bases, and 16 bases lay in between.

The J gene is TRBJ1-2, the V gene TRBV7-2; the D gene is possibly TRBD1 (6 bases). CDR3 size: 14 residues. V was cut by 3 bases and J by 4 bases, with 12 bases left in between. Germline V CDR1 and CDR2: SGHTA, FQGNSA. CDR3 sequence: CASSFSTGTYGYTF. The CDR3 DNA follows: TGTGCCAGCAGCTTCAGTACAGGGACCTATGGCTACACCTTC.

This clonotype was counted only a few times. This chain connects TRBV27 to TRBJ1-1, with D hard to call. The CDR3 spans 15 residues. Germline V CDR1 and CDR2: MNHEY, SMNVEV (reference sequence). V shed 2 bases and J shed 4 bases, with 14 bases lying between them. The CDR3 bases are TGTGCCAGCAGTTTAGGGAGCGATAGGCGCACTGAAGCTTTCTTT. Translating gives CASSLGSDRRTEAFF.

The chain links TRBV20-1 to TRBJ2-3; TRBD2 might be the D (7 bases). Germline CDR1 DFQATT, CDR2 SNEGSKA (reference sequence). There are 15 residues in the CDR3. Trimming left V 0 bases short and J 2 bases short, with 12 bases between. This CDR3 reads CSARDRRGLTDTQYF. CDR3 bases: TGCAGTGCTAGAGACAGGCGGGGGCTCACAGATACGCAGTATTTT.

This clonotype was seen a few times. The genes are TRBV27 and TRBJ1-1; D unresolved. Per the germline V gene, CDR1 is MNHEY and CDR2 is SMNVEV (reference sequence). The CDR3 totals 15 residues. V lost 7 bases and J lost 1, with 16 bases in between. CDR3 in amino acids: CASMTRGEGNTEAFF. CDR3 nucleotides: TGTGCCAGCATGACCCGGGGAGAGGGGAACACTGAAGCTTTCTTT.

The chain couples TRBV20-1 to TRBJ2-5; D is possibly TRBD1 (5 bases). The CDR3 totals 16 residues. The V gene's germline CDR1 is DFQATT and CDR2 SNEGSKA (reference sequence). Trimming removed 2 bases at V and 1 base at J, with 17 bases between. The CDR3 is CSARSFGRAAQETQYF. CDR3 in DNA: TGCAGTGCTAGAAGTTTTGGCAGGGCGGCCCAAGAGACCCAGTACTTC.

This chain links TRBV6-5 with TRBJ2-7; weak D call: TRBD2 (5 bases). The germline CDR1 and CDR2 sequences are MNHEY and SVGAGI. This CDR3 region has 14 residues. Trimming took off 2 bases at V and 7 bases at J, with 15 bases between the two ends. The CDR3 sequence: CASSYRPGRGEQYF. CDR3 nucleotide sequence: TGTGCCAGCAGTTACCGTCCGGGGAGAGGGGAGCAGTACTTC.

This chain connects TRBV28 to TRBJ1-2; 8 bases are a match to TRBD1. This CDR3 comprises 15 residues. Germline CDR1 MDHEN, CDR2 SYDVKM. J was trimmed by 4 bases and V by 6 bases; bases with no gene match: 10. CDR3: CASRERTGFSYGYTF. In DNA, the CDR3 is TGTGCCAGCAGAGAGAGGACAGGGTTCAGCTATGGCTACACCTTC.

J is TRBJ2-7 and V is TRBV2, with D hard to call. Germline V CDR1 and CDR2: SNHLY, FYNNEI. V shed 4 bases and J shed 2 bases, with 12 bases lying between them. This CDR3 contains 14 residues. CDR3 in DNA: TGTGCCAGCAGTGTTACTTTTGGCCCCTACGAGCAGTACTTC. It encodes CASSVTFGPYEQYF.

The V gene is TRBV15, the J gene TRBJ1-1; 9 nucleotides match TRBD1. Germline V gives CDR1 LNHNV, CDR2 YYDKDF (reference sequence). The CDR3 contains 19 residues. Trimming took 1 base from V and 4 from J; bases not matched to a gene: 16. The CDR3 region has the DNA TGTGCCACCAGCAGAGCAAGTAACAGGGGGCGGATTTTGGGCACTGAAGCTTTCTTT. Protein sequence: CATSRASNRGRILGTEAFF.

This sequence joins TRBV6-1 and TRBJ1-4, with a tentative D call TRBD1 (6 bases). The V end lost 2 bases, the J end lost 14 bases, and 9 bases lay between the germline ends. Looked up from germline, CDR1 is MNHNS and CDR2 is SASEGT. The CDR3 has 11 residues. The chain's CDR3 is CASSENRDLFF. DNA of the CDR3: TGTGCCAGCAGTGAAAACAGGGACCTGTTTTTT.

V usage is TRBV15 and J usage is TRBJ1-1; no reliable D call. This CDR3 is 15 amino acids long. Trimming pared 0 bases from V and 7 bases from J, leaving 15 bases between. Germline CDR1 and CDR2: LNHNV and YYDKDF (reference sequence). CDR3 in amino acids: CATSRDKSWNGEAFF. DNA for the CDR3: TGTGCCACCAGCAGAGATAAATCGTGGAATGGTGAAGCTTTCTTT.

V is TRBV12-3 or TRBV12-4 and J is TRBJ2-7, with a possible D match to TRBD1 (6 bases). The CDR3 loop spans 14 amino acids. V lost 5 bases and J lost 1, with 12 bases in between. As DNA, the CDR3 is TGTGCCAGCAGTCTTCACGGACAGTCCTACGAGCAGTACTTC. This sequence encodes CASSLHGQSYEQYF.